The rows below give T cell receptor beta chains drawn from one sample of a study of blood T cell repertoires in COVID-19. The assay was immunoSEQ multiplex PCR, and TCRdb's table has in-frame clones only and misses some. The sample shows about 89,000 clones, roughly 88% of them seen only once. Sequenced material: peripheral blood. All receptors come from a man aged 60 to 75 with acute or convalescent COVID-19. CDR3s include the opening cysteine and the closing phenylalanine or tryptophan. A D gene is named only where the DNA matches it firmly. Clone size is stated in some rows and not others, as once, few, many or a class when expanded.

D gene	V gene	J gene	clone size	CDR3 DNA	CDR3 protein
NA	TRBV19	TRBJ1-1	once	TGTGCCAGTAGTCAACCATCAGGTGGAGGGATGAACACTGAAGCTTTCTTT	CASSQPSGGGMNTEAFF
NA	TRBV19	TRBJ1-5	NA	TGTGCCAGTCCGGGGAATAGCAATCAGCCCCAGCATTTT	CASPGNSNQPQHF
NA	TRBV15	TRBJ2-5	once	TGTGCCACCAGCAGAGATCTGGCTAGTCGGGAGACCCAGTACTTC	CATSRDLASRETQYF
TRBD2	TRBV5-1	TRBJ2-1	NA	TGCGCCAGCAGCTTGCTGGCTAGCGGTACCTACAATGAGCAGTTCTTC	CASSLLASGTYNEQFF
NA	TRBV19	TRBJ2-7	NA	TGTGCCAGTAGTATCCTTCCCGGGGGCTCCTACGAGCAGTACTTC	CASSILPGGSYEQYF
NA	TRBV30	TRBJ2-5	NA	TGTGCCTGGAGTGTAAGAGGGAAACTACAAGAGACCCAGTACTTC	CAWSVRGKLQETQYF
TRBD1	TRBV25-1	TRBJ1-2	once	TGTGCCAGCAGTCTAGGGACAGCTAACTATGGCTACACCTTC	CASSLGTANYGYTF
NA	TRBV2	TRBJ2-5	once	TGTGCCAGCAGTTACGGGGGAGCGTCTCCAGAGACCCAGTACTTC	CASSYGGASPETQYF
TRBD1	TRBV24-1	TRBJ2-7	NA	TGTGCCACCAGTGCCGACAGGGTTCCCTACGAGCAGTACTTC	CATSADRVPYEQYF
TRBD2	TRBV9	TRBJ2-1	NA	TGTGCCAGCAGCGTAACCGGGACTAGCGTGAATGAGCAGTTCTTC	CASSVTGTSVNEQFF
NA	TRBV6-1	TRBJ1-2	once	TGTGCCAGCAGTGAAGTCTCAGGGTCCTATGGCTACACCTTC	CASSEVSGSYGYTF
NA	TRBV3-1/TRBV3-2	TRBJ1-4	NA	TGTGCCAGCAGCCAAGTTAGAAATGAAAAACTGTTTTTT	CASSQVRNEKLFF
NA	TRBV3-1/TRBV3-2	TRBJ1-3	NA	TGTGCCAGCAGCCCCCTCGGCGGGGGTGGAAACACCATATATTTT	CASSPLGGGGNTIYF
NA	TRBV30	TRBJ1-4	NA	TGTGCCTGGAAGCCACCCCCGGTTGAAAAACTGTTTTTT	CAWKPPPVEKLFF
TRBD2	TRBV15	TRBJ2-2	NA	TGTGCCACCAGCAGAGTCCTGGGGAGGGCCGGGGAGCTGTTTTTT	CATSRVLGRAGELFF
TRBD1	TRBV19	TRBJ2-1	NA	TGTGCCACCTCTAAACAGGGGCAGGCCTACAATGAGCAGTTCTTC	CATSKQGQAYNEQFF
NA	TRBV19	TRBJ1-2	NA	TGTGCCAGTAGTAGCGAATCGAGGGGGGGACGCGGCGGCTACACCTTC	CASSSESRGGRGGYTF
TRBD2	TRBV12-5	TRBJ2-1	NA	TGTGCTAGCAAGGGACTAGCGCGTGTGAATGAGCAGTTCTTC	CASKGLARVNEQFF
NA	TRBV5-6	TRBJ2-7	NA	TGTGCCAGCAGCTTGGGTACGGGAAGAATCGAGCAGTACTTC	CASSLGTGRIEQYF
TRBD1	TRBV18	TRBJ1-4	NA	TGTGCCAGCTCACCACGACAGGGGACTGAAAAACTGTTTTTT	CASSPRQGTEKLFF
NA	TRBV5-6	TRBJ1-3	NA	TGTGCCAGCAGCTTGGAGGGCAGGGCTGGAAACACCATATATTTT	CASSLEGRAGNTIYF
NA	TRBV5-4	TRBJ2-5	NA	TGTGCCAGCAGCTTGCATCCCGAGGAGACCCAGTACTTC	CASSLHPEETQYF
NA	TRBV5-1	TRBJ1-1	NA	TGCGCCAGCAGCTTCGGGACTCTTAGGAGGTACACTGAAGCTTTCTTT	CASSFGTLRRYTEAFF
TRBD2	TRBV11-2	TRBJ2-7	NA	TGTGCCAGCAGCGGGAATCCTGCGGGAGGGGGTTTCTACGAGCAGTACTTC	CASSGNPAGGGFYEQYF
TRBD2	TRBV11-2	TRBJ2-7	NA	TGTGCCAGCACCGGCCGGGGGGGCTCCTGGGAGCAGTACTTC	CASTGRGGSWEQYF
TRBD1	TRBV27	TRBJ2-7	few	TGTGCCAGCATGTGGAGTGGACAGGGGGCCTACGAGCAGTACTTC	CASMWSGQGAYEQYF
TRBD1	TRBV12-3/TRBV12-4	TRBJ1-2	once	TGTGCCAGCAGTTCGGACAGGGACTATGGCTACACCTTC	CASSSDRDYGYTF
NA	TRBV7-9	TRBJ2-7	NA	TGTGCCAGCAGCGAAGACAAGTACGAGCAGTACTTC	CASSEDKYEQYF
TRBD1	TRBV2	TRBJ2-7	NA	TGTGCCAGCAGTGAGGACAGGGCCGAGCAGTACTTC	CASSEDRAEQYF
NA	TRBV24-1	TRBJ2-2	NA	TGTGCCACCAGTGACCCAGGAGGTAGTCTCACCGGGGAGCTGTTTTTT	CATSDPGGSLTGELFF
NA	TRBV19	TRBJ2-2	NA	TGTGCCAGTAGTCCACAGGGTTGGGCCGGGGAGCTGTTTTTT	CASSPQGWAGELFF
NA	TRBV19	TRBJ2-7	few	TGTGCCAGTAAAGAGGCAGGGGAAGGGTACGAGCAGTACTTC	CASKEAGEGYEQYF
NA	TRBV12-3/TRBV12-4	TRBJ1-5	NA	TGTGCCAGAGGCAGTCCCCCGAGGCAGCCCCAGCATTTT	CARGSPPRQPQHF
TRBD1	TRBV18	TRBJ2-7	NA	TGTGCCAGCTCACCTCAGGGACAGGGAGGACGGTACGAGCAGTACTTC	CASSPQGQGGRYEQYF
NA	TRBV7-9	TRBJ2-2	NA	TGTGCCAGCAGCTTAGCACGGGAGACCGGGGAGCTGTTTTTT	CASSLARETGELFF
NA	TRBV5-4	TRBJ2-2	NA	TGTGCCAGCAGCTTGGACCCCACATTCACCGGGGAGCTGTTTTTT	CASSLDPTFTGELFF
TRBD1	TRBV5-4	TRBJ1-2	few	TGTGCCAGCAGCTTGTGGCAGGGGGCGATGGTCTATGGCTACACCTTC	CASSLWQGAMVYGYTF
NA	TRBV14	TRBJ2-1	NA	TGTGCCAGCAGCCTAAGGGAGTTCAACAATGAGCAGTTCTTC	CASSLREFNNEQFF
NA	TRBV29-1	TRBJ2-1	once	TGCAGCGTTGATAGGCAGGCACTCAATGAGCAGTTCTTC	CSVDRQALNEQFF
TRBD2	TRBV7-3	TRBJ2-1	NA	TGTGCCAGCAGCCCGCGGGGGAGCTCCTACAATGAGCAGTTCTTC	CASSPRGSSYNEQFF
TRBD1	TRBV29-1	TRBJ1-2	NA	TGCAGCGTTGAACGGATCAGAGGGGGCGGGACAGGGGCTGGCTACACCTTC	CSVERIRGGGTGAGYTF
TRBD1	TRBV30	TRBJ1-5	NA	TGTGCCTGGAGTCCCGGGACAGGGAGCAATCAGCCCCAGCATTTT	CAWSPGTGSNQPQHF
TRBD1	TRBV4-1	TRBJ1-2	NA	TGCGCCAGCAGCCTTGGACAGGGGGCTGACTATGGCTACACCTTC	CASSLGQGADYGYTF
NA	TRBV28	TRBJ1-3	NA	TGTGCCAGCAGTCCTCAGAGGAAGGCTGGAAACACCATATATTTT	CASSPQRKAGNTIYF
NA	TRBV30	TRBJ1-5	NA	TGTGCCTGGAGTGTACAGGATAGCAATCAGCCCCAGCATTTT	CAWSVQDSNQPQHF